This entry is about one T cell receptor (beta chain). Its antigen is not known. The data belong to a study of radiation and T cells in renal cell carcinoma. The study, taken as a whole, reports: From baseline, blood top tumor clonotypes peaked at 2 weeks post-radiation.

Time point here: blood 4 weeks post-SBRT, at nephrectomy. Treatment: 15 Gy SBRT to primary tumor, nephrectomy 4 weeks later. The repertoire was sequenced with immunoSEQ multiplex PCR; TCRdb's copy has only in-frame clones and lacks some. Altogether about 150,000 clones are present, less than 90% being singletons, with the ten largest covering less than 20%. CDR3 length: 12 residues. Germline CDR1 reads MNHEY; CDR2 reads SVGAGI. With 8 bases removed from V and 4 bases from J, the gap between germline ends came to 10 bases. This specimen was blood, taken from a patient whose treatment included radiotherapy and nephrectomy. V and J are TRBV6-5 and TRBJ2-3; no firm D call. This clonotype was obtained from a woman aged 50 to 60 with renal cell carcinoma. In nucleotides, the CDR3 is TGTGCCAGCGGGCTAGATCCAGATACGCAGTATTTT. Protein sequence: CASGLDPDTQYF.